This T cell receptor (beta chain) comes out of a study of CD8+ T cells in alopecia areata. Study summary: Percent of scalp involved defined treated patients' severity scores.

Note on this clone: As yet, its antigen is unknown.

Treatment denoted: oral pan-JAK inhibitor, 5-10 mg twice daily. General study findings and limits: Higher clonality than in normal scalp was seen in lesional scalp, especially alopecia totalis/universalis. Scalp clonality dropped significantly under tofacitinib, as did expanded CD8+ top-100 clones.

Germline CDR1 reads LGHNT; CDR2 reads FRNRAP. V lost 4 bases and J 4 bases, leaving 14 bases between the germline ends. The CDR3 runs 15 residues. Sequencing used cDNA as its template, made by extracting RNA and reverse transcribing it. Only in-frame clones appear in the TCRdb table, and some are missing; sequencing was by immunoSEQ multiplex PCR. This table has about 190,000 clones, roughly 62% appearing once. The material sequenced was CD8+ T cells sorted from blood, taken at week 24, from a patient treated with tofacitinib. The TCR originated in a human donor with alopecia areata. The V gene is TRBV12-5, the J gene TRBJ1-5, with D tentatively TRBD1 (5 bases). CDR3 loop: CASGWGVSGNQPQHF. CDR3 nucleotide sequence: TGTGCTAGTGGTTGGGGGGTATCGGGTAATCAGCCCCAGCATTTT.